These 18 T cell receptor beta chains originate from one sample sequenced in a study of blood T cell repertoires in COVID-19. The assay was immunoSEQ multiplex PCR, and TCRdb's table has in-frame clones only and misses some. The profile shows fewer than 350,000 clones, around 90% of them singletons. The sequenced material came from PBMCs or T cells enriched from blood (not recorded which). All receptors come from a woman under 30 with acute COVID-19.

This chain joins TRBV18 and TRBJ2-1; a weak D match, TRBD1 (5 bases). The CDR3 spans 15 residues. The ends were cut back, 6 bases at V and 4 bases at J, with 16 bases in the middle. The germline V gene has CDR1 KGHSH and CDR2 LQKENI. In nucleotides, the CDR3 is TGTGCCAGCTCGCCGACGACCGACAGTTACAATGAGCAGTTCTTC. It encodes CASSPTTDSYNEQFF. The full variable domain, with the rest looked up from reference TRBV18 and TRBJ2-1, is NAGVMQNPRHLVRRRGQEARLRCSPMKGHSHVYWYRQLPEEGLKFMVYLQKENIIDESGMPKERFSAEFPKEGPSILRIQQVVRGDSAAYFCASSPTTDSYNEQFFGPGTRLTVL.

Concerning this clone itself: The sample has other DNA sequences that encode this CDR3 too. The J gene is TRBJ2-1, the V gene TRBV5-6, with 9 bases matching TRBD1. V lost 0 bases to trimming and J lost 7 bases; unmatched junction nucleotides: 5. This CDR3 spans 15 amino acids. Germline assignment: CDR1 SGHDT and CDR2 YYEEEE. In DNA, the CDR3 is TGTGCCAGCAGCTTGGTTCCGGACAGGGGTAATGAGCAGTTCTTC. Residues: CASSLVPDRGNEQFF.

The chain uses TRBV5-1 and TRBJ2-5, with TRBD1 as a possible D gene (6 bases). Germline V CDR1 and CDR2: SGHRS, YFSETQ. The length of the CDR3 is 13 residues. V was shortened by 4 bases and J by 5 bases, with 12 bases between the two germline ends. CDR3 in DNA: TGCGCCAGCAGCGGGGGCCCCCATGAGACCCAGTACTTC. It specifies CASSGGPHETQYF.

The chain is built from TRBV28 and TRBJ2-7, with D possibly TRBD1 on 6 matching bases. This CDR3 region has 14 residues. V was clipped by 5 bases and J by 3 bases, with 14 bases between them. Germline V CDR1 and CDR2: MDHEN, SYDVKM. This chain's CDR3 is CASSDRTVLYEQYF. The CDR3 DNA follows: TGTGCCAGCAGTGATAGGACAGTTCTCTACGAGCAGTACTTC.

The gene calls are TRBV27 and TRBJ2-1; 7 nucleotides agree with TRBD2. Germline assignment: CDR1 MNHEY and CDR2 SMNVEV (reference sequence). The CDR3 is 14 amino acids. The J segment lost 5 bases and the V segment lost 4 bases, leaving 5 bases of the junction unmatched. In DNA, the CDR3 is TGTGCCAGCAGTTCCCCAGGGAGGGACAATGAGCAGTTCTTC. It is translated as CASSSPGRDNEQFF.

The rearrangement uses TRBV3-1 (or the pseudogene TRBV3-2) and TRBJ1-1, with 8 positions matching TRBD1. Looked up from germline, CDR1 is LGHDT and CDR2 is YNNKEL (reference sequence). The CDR3 totals 17 residues. With V trimmed by 0 bases and J by 0 bases, 6 bases remained unmatched. CDR3 loop: CASSQEDGTGMNTEAFF. CDR3 bases: TGTGCCAGCAGCCAAGAGGACGGGACAGGCATGAACACTGAAGCTTTCTTT.

The chain is built from TRBV7-2 and TRBJ1-3; 7 positions agree with TRBD1. This CDR3 is 14 amino acids long. Germline CDR1 and CDR2: SGHTA and FQGNSA. Unmatched junction bases numbered 3, after V lost 3 bases and J lost 4 bases. The CDR3 here is CASSFGTAGNTIYF. The DNA for the CDR3 is TGTGCCAGCAGCTTCGGGACAGCCGGAAACACCATATATTTT.

A single count supports this clone. The chain has TRBV5-6 and TRBJ1-2; D gene ambiguous. This CDR3 comprises 16 residues. The germline V and J ends were trimmed by 0 bases and 1 base, with 13 bases remaining between them. The germline gives CDR1 SGHDT, CDR2 YYEEEE. The CDR3 sequence is CASSLVYLGGNYGYTF. CDR3 in DNA: TGTGCCAGCAGCTTGGTGTATTTGGGAGGTAACTATGGCTACACCTTC. The entire variable domain, with the rest obtained from reference TRBV5-6 and TRBJ1-2, is as follows: DAGVTQSPTHLIKTRGQQVTLRCSPKSGHDTVSWYQQALGQGPQFIFQYYEEEERQRGNFPDRFSGHQFPNYSSELNVNALLLGDSALYLCASSLVYLGGNYGYTFGSGTRLTVV.

The chain recombines TRBV27 with TRBJ2-2, with 16 bases identical to TRBD2. V dropped 5 bases and J dropped 6; count of bases not matched to a gene: 6. Per germline, CDR1 MNHEY and CDR2 SMNVEV (reference sequence). The CDR3 consists of 17 residues. The CDR3 sequence: CASSPGTSGRAPGELFF. The CDR3, as DNA: TGTGCCAGCAGTCCCGGGACTAGCGGGAGGGCCCCCGGGGAGCTGTTTTTT.

The rearrangement joins TRBV2 to TRBJ1-4, with D maybe TRBD1 (5 bases). This CDR3 is 14 amino acids long. V was pared by 2 bases and J by 7 bases, with 11 bases between. The germline V gene encodes CDR1 SNHLY and CDR2 FYNNEI. CDR3 region: CASSEMGRGEKLFF. The DNA for the CDR3 is TGTGCCAGCAGTGAAATGGGGAGGGGTGAAAAACTGTTTTTT.

The CDR3 coding sequence is TGTGCCAGCAGCTTATCTCTGGGACAGGGACCAGATACGCAGTATTTT. Its translation: CASSLSLGQGPDTQYF. This chain connects TRBV11-3 to TRBJ2-3, with 9 bases fitting TRBD1. V trimming: 2 bases; J trimming: 4 bases; junction bases outside the gene matches: 7. The CDR3 is made up of 16 amino acids. The V gene's germline CDR1 is SGHNT and CDR2 YENEEA. The full variable domain, in which reference TRBV11-3 and TRBJ2-3 provide the parts outside the CDR3, is EAGVVQSPRYKIIEKKQPVAFWCNPISGHNTLYWYLQNLGQGPELLIRYENEEAVDDSQLPKDRFSAERLKGVDSTLKIQPAELGDSAVYLCASSLSLGQGPDTQYFGPGTRLTVL.

The chain employs TRBV10-1 and TRBJ1-5; D is uncertain. Trimming stripped 1 base from V and 0 bases from J, with 19 bases between. Germline V gives CDR1 WNHNN, CDR2 SYGVQD (reference sequence). The CDR3 covers 19 residues. The CDR3 DNA reads as TGCGCCAGCAGTGAGTGTGGTGAGGCCGAAAGATATAGCAATCAGCCCCAGCATTTT. This sequence encodes CASSECGEAERYSNQPQHF.

J is TRBJ2-1 and V is TRBV3-1 (or the pseudogene TRBV3-2), with TRBD2 matching 12 bases. Germline-derived CDR1 and CDR2 are LGHDT and YNNKEL (reference sequence). The CDR3 is 16 residues long. With 4 bases clipped from V and 6 bases from J, the junction kept 7 bases outside the gene matches. CDR3: CASSPVTSGRSNEQFF. Here the CDR3 DNA reads TGTGCCAGCAGCCCCGTGACTAGCGGGAGAAGCAATGAGCAGTTCTTC.

The rearrangement joins TRBV5-6 to TRBJ2-2; the D is unclear. V shed 5 bases and J shed 6 bases, with 17 bases lying between them. In germline, CDR1 is SGHDT, CDR2 YYEEEE. This CDR3 spans 15 amino acids. The CDR3 DNA is TGTGCCAGCAGTCGGTTGATGCAAAGCGCCGGGGAGCTGTTTTTT. The encoded protein is CASSRLMQSAGELFF. The full variable domain, in which reference TRBV5-6 and TRBJ2-2 provide the parts outside the CDR3, is DAGVTQSPTHLIKTRGQQVTLRCSPKSGHDTVSWYQQALGQGPQFIFQYYEEEERQRGNFPDRFSGHQFPNYSSELNVNALLLGDSALYLCASSRLMQSAGELFFGEGSRLTVL.

In this sample, this clone turned up once. The rearrangement links TRBV9 to TRBJ2-1, with a tentative D call TRBD1 (5 bases). This CDR3 contains 16 residues. The germline V gene encodes CDR1 SGDLS and CDR2 YYNGEE. The V gene lost 3 bases and the J gene lost 8 bases, with 21 bases spanning the gap. In DNA form, the CDR3 reads TGTGCCAGCAGCGCCCGGTGGCAGGGTGGAATGGATGAGCAGTTCTTC. It translates to CASSARWQGGMDEQFF.

The CDR3 sequence: CASSTPPWAANTGELFF. DNA for the CDR3: TGTGCCAGCAGTACCCCCCCCTGGGCAGCGAACACCGGGGAGCTGTTTTTT. The chain joins TRBV6-2 or TRBV6-3 to TRBJ2-2; D not certain. Trimming took 5 bases from V and 0 from J, leaving 16 bases between them. CDR3 size: 17 residues. CDR1 is MNHEY and CDR2 is SVGEGT in the germline V gene.

V usage is TRBV29-1 and J usage is TRBJ1-1; 7 bases are shared with TRBD1. The CDR3 covers 14 residues. Germline assignment: CDR1 SQVTM and CDR2 ANQGSEA. J gave up 1 base and V 2 bases, and 4 bases lay outside the gene matches. Here the CDR3 reads CSVEPGQQNTEAFF. The CDR3 nucleotides read TGCAGCGTTGAACCGGGACAGCAGAACACTGAAGCTTTCTTT.

The rearrangement links TRBV18 to TRBJ2-3; no clear D gene. The CDR3 length is 15 residues. Germline lookup yields CDR1 KGHSH and CDR2 LQKENI. The V and J ends lost 3 bases and 0 bases respectively, with 10 bases between them. CDR3 region: CASSPGSLSTDTQYF. The CDR3 DNA sequence: TGTGCCAGCTCACCGGGCAGCCTTAGCACAGATACGCAGTATTTT.